Shown below are 18 T cell receptor beta chains from a single sample sequenced in a study of shared clonotypes between healthy human individuals. Sequencing was performed with immunoSEQ multiplex PCR; in TCRdb, only in-frame clones are kept and a portion is missing. The sample records 950,000 to 1,100,000 clones, around three quarters being singletons. The material sequenced was memory CD4+ T cells from PBMCs. Subset indicated: CD45RA-negative fraction. These receptors were collected from a man aged 18 to 29 in good health. Some clones in this sample may be carry-over from other donors' samples.

The CDR3 sequence is CAWSVQGGPDTQYF. As DNA, the CDR3 is TGTGCCTGGAGTGTACAGGGGGGCCCAGATACGCAGTATTTT. This chain joins TRBV30 and TRBJ2-3; 8 nucleotides agree with TRBD1. J lost 4 bases, V lost 0 bases, and 3 bases had no gene match. This CDR3 has 14 residues. Germline V gene data show CDR1 as GTSNPN and CDR2 as SVGIG (reference sequence).

The V and J genes are TRBV15 and TRBJ1-2; a possible D gene is TRBD1 (5 bases). Germline loops: CDR1 LNHNV, CDR2 YYDKDF (reference sequence). The CDR3 contains 14 residues. V was trimmed by 3 bases and J by 5 bases, leaving 13 bases between them. This chain's CDR3 is CATSSAGRAYGYTF. CDR3 bases: TGTGCCACCAGCAGTGCAGGGCGAGCTTATGGCTACACCTTC. Full variable domain (rest looked up from reference TRBV15 and TRBJ1-2): DAMVIQNPRYQVTQFGKPVTLSCSQTLNHNVMYWYQQKSSQAPKLLFHYYDKDFNNEADTPDNFQSRRPNTSFCFLDIRSPGLGDTAMYLCATSSAGRAYGYTFGSGTRLTVV.

CDR3 region: CASSSGAGVVSNQPQHF. The CDR3 DNA reads TGTGCCAGCTCATCAGGGGCAGGAGTGGTTAGCAATCAGCCCCAGCATTTT. The rearrangement uses TRBV18 and TRBJ1-5, with D perhaps TRBD1 (6 bases). V lost 5 bases and J 0 bases, leaving 17 bases between the germline ends. This CDR3 has 17 residues. CDR1 is KGHSH and CDR2 is LQKENI in the germline V gene.

The J gene is TRBJ2-2, the V gene TRBV2; D gene uncertain. V was pared by 2 bases and J by 4 bases, with 8 bases between. CDR3 size: 14 residues. From germline, CDR1 is SNHLY and CDR2 FYNNEI. CDR3 region: CASSELPITGELFF. In DNA form, the CDR3 reads TGTGCCAGCAGTGAATTGCCTATCACCGGGGAGCTGTTTTTT.

As to this clone: One base away lies a much larger clone, so this may be a sequencing read error. The sample has other DNA sequences that encode this CDR3 too. The chain links TRBV6-5 to TRBJ2-7; D is uncertain. CDR1 MNHEY and CDR2 SVGAGI come from the germline V gene. V shed 6 bases and J shed 0 bases, with 3 bases lying between them. The CDR3 extends over 11 amino acids. The CDR3 sequence: CASSHSYEQYF. The CDR3 coding sequence is TGTGCCAGCAGCCACTCCTACGAGCAGTACTTC.

This clone appeared once. This rearrangement joins TRBV4-1 to TRBJ2-1, with a tentative D call TRBD2 (6 bases). This CDR3 has 15 residues. Germline loops: CDR1 MGHRA, CDR2 YSYEKL. The V gene lost 3 bases and the J gene lost 0 bases, with 9 bases spanning the gap. CDR3 amino acids: CASSQPGVSYNEQFF. In nucleotides, the CDR3 is TGCGCCAGCAGCCAGCCGGGGGTCTCCTACAATGAGCAGTTCTTC.

The rearrangement links TRBV28 to TRBJ1-2; no definite D call. V was trimmed by 10 bases and J by 4 bases, leaving 19 bases between them. Looked up from germline, CDR1 is MDHEN and CDR2 is SYDVKM. This CDR3 has 14 residues. CDR3 residues: CATLTGSGSYGYTF. The CDR3 nucleotides read TGTGCCACCCTTACGGGATCCGGGAGCTATGGCTACACCTTC.

V gene TRBV28 combines with J gene TRBJ2-3; no definite D call. This CDR3 spans 16 amino acids. V lost 1 base, J lost 1 base, and 12 bases lay in between. Germline CDR1 and CDR2: MDHEN and SYDVKM. CDR3 coding DNA: TGTGCCAGCAGTTTATATGGTAGCAAGGGCACAGATACGCAGTATTTT. Translated: CASSLYGSKGTDTQYF.

This clone was seen only a few times. This sequence joins TRBV5-6 and TRBJ2-1; D possibly corresponds to TRBD1 (6 bases). V dropped 1 base and J dropped 5 bases, with 13 bases sitting between them. This CDR3 spans 15 amino acids. From germline, CDR1 is SGHDT and CDR2 YYEEEE. The CDR3 protein is CASSLRQATNNEQFF. CDR3 DNA sequence: TGTGCCAGCAGCTTGAGACAGGCTACCAACAATGAGCAGTTCTTC.

The rearrangement joins TRBV7-2 to TRBJ2-5, with 10 positions matching TRBD2. Germline lookup yields CDR1 SGHTA and CDR2 FQGNSA. The CDR3 length is 15 residues. The junction had 4 bases not matched to a gene; V was cut back by 5 bases and J by 1 base. CDR3 DNA: TGTGCCAGCAGCCGGACTAGCGGAGCCCAAGAGACCCAGTACTTC. Its protein is CASSRTSGAQETQYF.

The V gene is TRBV28, the J gene TRBJ1-2; D is undetermined. The CDR3 extends over 12 amino acids. V was pared by 3 bases and J by 4 bases, with 6 bases between. Germline CDR1 and CDR2: MDHEN and SYDVKM. CDR3 in DNA: TGTGCCAGCAGTTTCGACCTCTATGGCTACACCTTC. Translation: CASSFDLYGYTF.

As to this clone: A far bigger clonotype differs at one base, so this is likely a read error. The gene calls are TRBV28 and TRBJ1-2, with 10 bases identical to TRBD1. Trimming took 6 bases from V and 4 from J; bases not matched to a gene: 2. Germline-derived CDR1 and CDR2 are MDHEN and SYDVKM. The CDR3 is 13 amino acids. The CDR3 reads CASSRDRGYGYTF. The CDR3, as DNA: TGTGCCAGCAGCAGGGACAGGGGCTATGGCTACACCTTC.

This clone was recorded a few times. The chain employs TRBV7-3 and TRBJ2-7; D remains unclear. With 5 bases removed from V and 5 bases from J, the gap between germline ends came to 13 bases. Germline-derived CDR1 and CDR2 are SGHTA and FQGTGA. The CDR3 runs to 13 residues. CDR3 DNA: TGTGCCAGCAGCCCCCGGCGTAACCACGAGCAGTACTTC. Protein: CASSPRRNHEQYF.

The chain uses TRBV30 and TRBJ2-2; D not resolved. This CDR3 contains 13 residues. V lost 2 bases to trimming and J lost 8 bases, with 12 bases between them. Germline values: CDR1 GTSNPN, CDR2 SVGIG (reference sequence). CDR3 sequence reads: CAWSTQGPGELFF. CDR3 nucleotides: TGTGCCTGGAGTACCCAAGGGCCGGGGGAGCTGTTTTTT.

On this clone: This CDR3 is also generated by other DNA sequences in the sample. The chain uses TRBV14 and TRBJ1-2, with 7 positions matching TRBD1. Germline V gene sequence: CDR1 SGHDN, CDR2 FVKESK. V shed 3 bases, J shed 4 bases, and the junction held 2 bases outside the gene matches. This CDR3 has 13 residues. The CDR3 DNA reads TGTGCCAGCAGCCAGGGACAGACCTATGGCTACACCTTC. It is translated as CASSQGQTYGYTF.

The chain has TRBV6-1 and TRBJ2-2, with D tentatively TRBD1 or TRBD2 (5 bases each). Per the germline V gene, CDR1 is MNHNS and CDR2 is SASEGT. The CDR3 has 14 residues. The CDR3: CAINSGGATGELFF. In DNA, the CDR3 is TGTGCTATAAACTCTGGGGGAGCCACCGGGGAGCTGTTTTTT.

The rearrangement links TRBV28 to TRBJ2-7, with D perhaps TRBD2 (6 bases). The CDR3 totals 16 residues. Looked up from germline, CDR1 is MDHEN and CDR2 is SYDVKM. Trimming cost V 2 bases and J 6 bases, with 20 bases left between them. Here the CDR3 DNA reads TGTGCCAGCAGTTTACGCTCGGTGGCAGGCGGGACCGAGCAGTACTTC. Its translation is CASSLRSVAGGTEQYF.

This chain joins TRBV20-1 and TRBJ2-7; D is unclear. In germline, CDR1 is DFQATT, CDR2 SNEGSKA (reference sequence). This CDR3 contains 11 residues. Trimming took off 6 bases at V and 7 bases at J, with 13 bases between the two ends. This CDR3 reads CSASTAFEQYF. DNA for the CDR3: TGCAGTGCCAGTACCGCCTTTGAGCAGTACTTC.